Listed below are T cell receptor beta chains from one sample, sequenced in a study of OX40 agonist ivuxolimab in advanced cancers. Measured with immunoSEQ multiplex PCR; TCRdb has only the in-frame clones, and not every one. Of some 70,000 clones detected, approximately 78% appear once; the ten largest clones hold 0.4% to 0.5%. The material was CD4+ or CD8+ T cells sorted from blood, obtained in a trial of the OX40 agonist ivuxolimab. The receptor source for this set is an adult with an advanced solid tumor such as melanoma, head and neck, liver or kidney cancer. Each CDR3 is given with its conserved first and last residue. A D gene is named only where the DNA matches it firmly. Some rows have no size entry. The others give once, few or many, or a class for an expanded clone.

D gene	V gene	clone size	J gene	CDR3 protein	CDR3 DNA
TRBD2	TRBV13	NA	TRBJ2-1	CASSSTPGLAVGGEQFF	TGTGCCAGCAGCTCAACCCCGGGACTAGCGGTAGGCGGTGAGCAGTTCTTC
NA	TRBV7-2	NA	TRBJ1-1	CASSSLDLNTEAFF	TGTGCCAGCAGCTCCCTGGACCTGAACACTGAAGCTTTCTTT
NA	TRBV5-1	NA	TRBJ1-2	CASSLTIRGGEGYTF	TGCGCCAGCAGCCTCACCATTCGGGGGGGCGAGGGCTACACCTTC
NA	TRBV9	few	TRBJ1-2	CASSVSRNYGYTF	TGTGCCAGCAGCGTAAGCAGGAACTATGGCTACACCTTC
NA	TRBV30	NA	TRBJ1-5	CAWSVRRNQPQHF	TGTGCCTGGAGTGTACGTCGCAATCAGCCCCAGCATTTT
TRBD1	TRBV7-9	NA	TRBJ1-2	CASSYTGTGVQGYTF	TGTGCCAGCAGCTACACCGGGACAGGCGTCCAGGGCTACACCTTC
NA	TRBV7-9	few	TRBJ1-1	CASSLQGANTEAFF	TGTGCCAGCAGCCTACAGGGAGCGAACACTGAAGCTTTCTTT
NA	TRBV28	once	TRBJ2-7	CATDSSSYEQYF	TGTGCCACTGACTCGAGCTCCTACGAGCAGTACTTC
NA	TRBV2	NA	TRBJ2-1	CASSKLLVDEQFF	TGTGCCAGCAGTAAACTACTAGTCGATGAGCAGTTCTTC
NA	TRBV7-2	NA	TRBJ2-1	CASSSSGSHYNEQFF	TGTGCCAGCAGCTCAAGCGGGTCACACTACAATGAGCAGTTCTTC
TRBD1	TRBV7-8	NA	TRBJ1-1	CASSLGQGRAEAFF	TGTGCCAGCAGCTTAGGACAGGGGAGGGCTGAAGCTTTCTTT
NA	TRBV18	NA	TRBJ2-7	CASSLSPGGTYEQYF	TGTGCCAGCTCACTTTCCCCGGGCGGAACCTACGAGCAGTACTTC
TRBD1	TRBV11-2	NA	TRBJ2-1	CASSRTGEQFF	TGTGCCAGCAGCCGGACAGGAGAGCAGTTCTTC
NA	TRBV6-5	NA	TRBJ2-7	CASSRNYEQYF	TGTGCCAGCAGCCGTAACTACGAGCAGTACTTC
NA	TRBV5-1	NA	TRBJ2-3	CASSPNSFADTQYF	TGCGCCAGCAGCCCGAACTCTTTCGCAGATACGCAGTATTTT
NA	TRBV5-1	NA	TRBJ2-3	CASSFFNRGGRADTQYF	TGCGCCAGCAGCTTTTTTAACAGGGGAGGAAGGGCAGATACGCAGTATTTT
NA	TRBV6-1	NA	TRBJ1-2	CASSEVRRGYTF	TGTGCCAGCAGTGAAGTCAGACGGGGCTACACCTTC
NA	TRBV30	NA	TRBJ2-3	CAWGSEVAQYF	TGTGCCTGGGGGTCTGAGGTTGCGCAGTATTTT
NA	TRBV10-3	NA	TRBJ1-1	CAISDPPGDWLAFF	TGTGCCATCAGTGACCCGCCGGGGGATTGGTTGGCTTTCTTT
NA	TRBV30	NA	TRBJ2-7	CAWSHEGREQYF	TGTGCCTGGAGCCATGAGGGGCGCGAGCAGTACTTC
NA	TRBV23-1	once	TRBJ2-5	CASSQSEGHLVGETQYF	TGCGCCAGCAGTCAATCTGAAGGTCATCTTGTGGGGGAGACCCAGTACTTC
NA	TRBV9	NA	TRBJ1-6	CASSPRQVKGSPLHF	TGTGCCAGCAGCCCACGACAGGTAAAAGGTTCACCCCTCCACTTT
NA	TRBV6-1	NA	TRBJ1-3	CASSESVRAEGNTIYF	TGTGCCAGCAGTGAATCAGTCAGGGCAGAAGGAAACACCATATATTTT
NA	TRBV28	medium-sized	TRBJ2-5	CASSHRETQYF	TGTGCCAGCAGTCACAGAGAGACCCAGTACTTC
TRBD2	TRBV18	NA	TRBJ2-5	CASSTSAETQYF	TGTGCCAGCTCGACTAGCGCAGAGACCCAGTACTTC
NA	TRBV10-1	NA	TRBJ1-1	CASSEQNTEAFF	TGCGCCAGCAGTGAGCAGAACACTGAAGCTTTCTTT
TRBD1	TRBV7-9	NA	TRBJ1-1	CASSITRDSEAFF	TGTGCCAGCAGCATCACTCGGGACAGCGAAGCTTTCTTT